This T cell receptor (beta chain) is from a study of blood T cell repertoires in COVID-19. The CDR3 consists of 14 residues. With 11 bases clipped from V and 3 bases from J, the junction kept 7 bases outside the gene matches. Germline-derived CDR1 and CDR2 are SEHNR and FQNEAQ (reference sequence). Method: immunoSEQ multiplex PCR; TCRdb's copy keeps in-frame clones and lacks some. Here the sample spans about 400,000 clones, 75% to 90% being singletons. The V and J genes are TRBV7-9 and TRBJ2-2; 9 nucleotides line up with TRBD2. This TCR was recovered from a woman aged 25-40 years with acute or convalescent COVID-19. The sequenced material came from peripheral blood. CDR3 bases: TGTGCCCAGCTCATAGCGGGGGACACCGGGGAGCTGTTTTTT. Protein sequence: CAQLIAGDTGELFF.